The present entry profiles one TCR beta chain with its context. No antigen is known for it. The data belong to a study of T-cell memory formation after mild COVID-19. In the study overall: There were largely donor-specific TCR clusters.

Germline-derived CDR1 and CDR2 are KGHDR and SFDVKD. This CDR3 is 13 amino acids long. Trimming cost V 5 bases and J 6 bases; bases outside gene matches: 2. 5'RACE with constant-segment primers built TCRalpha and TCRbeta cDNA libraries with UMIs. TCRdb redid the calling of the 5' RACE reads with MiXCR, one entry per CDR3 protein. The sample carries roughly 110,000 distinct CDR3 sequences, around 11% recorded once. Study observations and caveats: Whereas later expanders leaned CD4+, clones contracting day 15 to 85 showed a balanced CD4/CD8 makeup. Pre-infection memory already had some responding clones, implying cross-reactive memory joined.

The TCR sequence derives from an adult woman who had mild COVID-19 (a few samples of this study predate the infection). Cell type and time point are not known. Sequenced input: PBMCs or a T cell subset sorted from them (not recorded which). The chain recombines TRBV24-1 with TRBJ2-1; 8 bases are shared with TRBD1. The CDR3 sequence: CATSVGTGNEQFF. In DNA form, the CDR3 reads TGTGCCACCAGTGTGGGGACAGGCAATGAGCAGTTCTTC.